What follows are 30 T cell receptor beta chains derived from one specimen sequenced in a study of radiotherapy plus CTLA-4 blockade in lung cancer. Sequencing was performed with immunoSEQ multiplex PCR; in TCRdb, only in-frame clones are kept and a portion is missing. Among about 66,000 clones, approximately 83% were seen once, and the ten largest hold about 4.3%. Sequences were derived from peripheral blood, sampled from a patient treated with radiotherapy plus ipilimumab. Receptors were obtained from a human donor with non-small cell lung cancer who had a partial response to radiotherapy plus ipilimumab.

The gene calls are TRBV7-2 and TRBJ2-5; 11 nucleotides agree with TRBD2. V was pared by 1 base and J by 2 bases, with 6 bases of the junction left unmatched. CDR3 size: 17 residues. Germline values: CDR1 SGHTA, CDR2 FQGNSA. The CDR3 sequence: CASSLGVGTSGQETQYF. DNA of the CDR3: TGTGCCAGCAGCTTAGGGGTTGGGACTAGCGGACAAGAGACCCAGTACTTC.

This chain links TRBV19 with TRBJ2-1; D is perhaps TRBD1 (6 bases). This CDR3 spans 15 amino acids. Germline lookup yields CDR1 LNHDA and CDR2 SQIVND (reference sequence). Trimming removed 3 bases from V and 0 bases from J, with 9 bases in between. This CDR3 reads CASSIDRSSYNEQFF. CDR3 sequence (DNA): TGTGCCAGTAGTATCGACAGGAGCTCCTACAATGAGCAGTTCTTC. The whole variable domain, remainder taken from reference TRBV19 and TRBJ2-1, is DGGITQSPKYLFRKEGQNVTLSCEQNLNHDAMYWYRQDPGQGLRLIYYSQIVNDFQKGDIAEGYSVSREKKESFPLTVTSAQKNPTAFYLCASSIDRSSYNEQFFGPGTRLTVL.

The genes are TRBV30 and TRBJ2-2; D is perhaps TRBD1 (5 bases). Germline values: CDR1 GTSNPN, CDR2 SVGIG (reference sequence). This CDR3 is built from 14 residues. The V gene lost 1 base and the J gene lost 4 bases, with 10 bases spanning the gap. The CDR3 protein is CAWSATGITGELFF. CDR3 sequence (DNA): TGTGCCTGGAGTGCTACAGGAATCACCGGGGAGCTGTTTTTT.

V and J are TRBV30 and TRBJ1-3, with D possibly being TRBD1 (6 bases). Trimming shortened V by 3 bases and J by 5 bases, and 23 bases separated the two germline ends. This CDR3 has 17 amino acids. CDR1 and CDR2 from the germline V gene are GTSNPN and SVGIG (reference sequence). CDR3 loop: CAWSAFTGSRSRNTIYF. CDR3 DNA sequence: TGTGCCTGGAGCGCTTTCACAGGGTCCCGGTCGAGAAACACCATATATTTT.

The rearrangement joins TRBV7-3 to TRBJ2-3; TRBD2 matches at 8 bases. Trimming at V came to 0 bases and at J to 4 bases, leaving 3 bases not matched to a gene. The CDR3 spans 15 residues. The germline CDR1 and CDR2 sequences are SGHTA and FQGTGA. The CDR3 region has the DNA TGTGCCAGCAGCTTAACCAGCGGGAGTGCAGATACGCAGTATTTT. Its translation is CASSLTSGSADTQYF. Full variable domain (missing parts from reference TRBV7-3 and TRBJ2-3): GAGVSQTPSNKVTEKGKYVELRCDPISGHTALYWYRQSLGQGPEFLIYFQGTGAADDSGLPNDRFFAVRPEGSVSTLKIQRTERGDSAVYLCASSLTSGSADTQYFGPGTRLTVL.

This clone was detected once. The chain couples TRBV19 to TRBJ1-4; D is unclear. Per germline, CDR1 LNHDA and CDR2 SQIVND (reference sequence). V lost 2 bases and J lost 0, with 4 bases in between. The CDR3 sequence is 14 residues long. DNA of the CDR3: TGTGCCAGTAGTATACTCCCAACTAATGAAAAACTGTTTTTT. Translating it yields CASSILPTNEKLFF.

The J gene is TRBJ1-5, the V gene TRBV15; 9 bases align to TRBD1. CDR1 LNHNV and CDR2 YYDKDF come from the germline V gene (reference sequence). Trimming took 3 bases from V and 7 from J; bases not matched to a gene: 7. This CDR3 region has 15 residues. The CDR3: CATSSDRGRGQPQHF. As DNA, the CDR3 is TGTGCCACCAGCAGCGACAGGGGGAGGGGGCAGCCCCAGCATTTT.

The chain recombines TRBV29-1 with TRBJ2-5, with TRBD1 as a possible D gene (6 bases). Germline V gene sequence: CDR1 SQVTM, CDR2 ANQGSEA. CDR3 size: 11 residues. V dropped 6 bases and J dropped 7 bases, with 12 bases sitting between them. This CDR3 is CSVELRGTQYF. Written as DNA, the CDR3 is TGCAGCGTAGAACTCAGGGGGACCCAGTACTTC.

The rearrangement joins TRBV30 to TRBJ2-2; 10 bases are shared with TRBD2. This CDR3 is built from 15 residues. Germline CDR1 reads GTSNPN; CDR2 reads SVGIG (reference sequence). V was pared by 4 bases and J by 4 bases, with 6 bases of the junction left unmatched. The CDR3 region has the DNA TGTGCCTGGACTAGCGGGAGAGGGGGCACCGGGGAGCTGTTTTTT. Protein: CAWTSGRGGTGELFF. Looking up the rest from reference TRBV30 and TRBJ2-2 gives the full variable domain: SQTIHQWPATLVQPVGSPLSLECTVEGTSNPNLYWYRQAAGRGLQLLFYSVGIGQISSEVPQNLSASRPQDRQFILSSKKLLLSDSGFYLCAWTSGRGGTGELFFGEGSRLTVL.

This clone turned up a few times. This sequence joins TRBV28 and TRBJ1-5; no reliable D call. CDR1 and CDR2 from the germline V gene are MDHEN and SYDVKM. The CDR3 covers 15 residues. V lost 3 bases to trimming and J lost 0 bases, with 9 bases between them. The CDR3 bases are TGTGCCAGCAGTTTCAAGAGTGATAGCAATCAGCCCCAGCATTTT. The encoded protein is CASSFKSDSNQPQHF.

The chain has TRBV9 and TRBJ1-1, with D perhaps TRBD1 (5 bases). With 0 bases removed from V and 1 base from J, the gap between germline ends came to 10 bases. CDR1 and CDR2 from the germline V gene are SGDLS and YYNGEE. The CDR3 loop spans 15 amino acids. The CDR3 protein is CASSVGLRENTEAFF. In DNA, the CDR3 is TGTGCCAGCAGCGTAGGACTCAGGGAGAACACTGAAGCTTTCTTT.

The chain carries TRBV30 and TRBJ1-6, with 7 nucleotides matching TRBD1. CDR1 is GTSNPN, CDR2 SVGIG, per germline (reference sequence). This CDR3 comprises 13 residues. V shed 2 bases and J 7 bases; nucleotides not matched to a gene: 2. CDR3 nucleotide sequence: TGTGCCTGGAGTAAGGGGGCAAATTCACCCCTCCACTTT. Translation gives CAWSKGANSPLHF.

This clone was detected only once. The chain couples TRBV9 to TRBJ1-5; 9 nucleotides match TRBD1. CDR1 is SGDLS, CDR2 YYNGEE, per germline. This CDR3 is 15 amino acids long. The J segment lost 7 bases and the V segment lost 0 bases, leaving 5 bases of the junction unmatched. CDR3 amino acids: CASSVGGQGRQPQHF. CDR3 in DNA: TGTGCCAGCAGCGTAGGGGGACAGGGCAGGCAGCCCCAGCATTTT. The complete variable domain, with remaining parts taken from reference TRBV9 and TRBJ1-5, reads DSGVTQTPKHLITATGQRVTLRCSPRSGDLSVYWYQQSLDQGLQFLIQYYNGEERAKGNILERFSAQQFPDLHSELNLSSLELGDSALYFCASSVGGQGRQPQHFGDGTRLSIL.

CDR3 sequence (DNA): TGCAGCGCGATGACAGGGCCGAGCGATGAGCAGTTCTTC. Amino acid sequence: CSAMTGPSDEQFF. The rearrangement uses TRBV29-1 and TRBJ2-1, with TRBD1 identical over 7 bases. The CDR3 covers 13 residues. Germline V CDR1 and CDR2: SQVTM, ANQGSEA. V dropped 7 bases and J dropped 8; count of bases not matched to a gene: 11.

This clone came up once. The chain carries TRBV2 and TRBJ2-1, with 7 bases identical to TRBD2. Unmatched junction bases numbered 10, after V lost 1 base and J lost 7 bases. There are 16 residues in the CDR3. Germline-derived CDR1 and CDR2 are SNHLY and FYNNEI. CDR3 protein: CASSEVNGRPPNEQFF. In DNA, the CDR3 is TGTGCCAGCAGTGAAGTGAACGGGAGGCCACCGAATGAGCAGTTCTTC.

The gene calls are TRBV28 and TRBJ2-7, with D possibly being TRBD1 (6 bases). The V gene's germline CDR1 is MDHEN and CDR2 SYDVKM. This CDR3 spans 15 amino acids. V lost 3 bases and J lost 0, with 12 bases in between. CDR3 region: CASSFGTGSSYEQYF. The CDR3 DNA reads as TGTGCCAGCAGTTTCGGTACAGGGAGCTCCTACGAGCAGTACTTC.

This clone was seen a single time. The genes are TRBV2 and TRBJ1-5; the D gene is possibly TRBD1 (5 bases). This CDR3 contains 12 residues. The germline V gene encodes CDR1 SNHLY and CDR2 FYNNEI. With 8 bases removed from V and 4 bases from J, the gap between germline ends came to 9 bases. This CDR3 is CASLGGNQPQHF. DNA for the CDR3: TGTGCCAGCCTCGGGGGAAATCAGCCCCAGCATTTT.

This clone was picked up a small number of times. V is TRBV25-1 and J is TRBJ1-2; no firm D call. The germline gives CDR1 MGHDK, CDR2 SYGVNS. The V end was cut by 1 base, the J end by 6 bases, with 9 bases between. The CDR3 sequence is 13 residues long. The CDR3 region has the DNA TGTGCCAGCAGTGAATCCCCTTCAGATGGCTACACCTTC. This codes for CASSESPSDGYTF.

This sequence joins TRBV9 and TRBJ2-1; 11 bases line up with TRBD2. The germline CDR1 and CDR2 sequences are SGDLS and YYNGEE. CDR3 size: 15 residues. V was clipped by 3 bases and J by 3 bases; unmatched bases: 2. This chain's CDR3 is CASSATSGNYNEQFF. The CDR3 region has the DNA TGTGCCAGCAGCGCGACTAGCGGGAACTACAATGAGCAGTTCTTC.

This clone occurred a few times. This chain uses TRBV21-1 with TRBJ1-1; the D call in the table, TRBD1, was not verified against the DNA. TRBV21-1 is shown as a pseudogene. The CDR3 totals 15 residues. The CDR3 is CASSKGTVGCTEAFF. The CDR3 nucleotides read TGTGCCAGCAGCAAAGGGACAGTTGGATGCACTGAAGCTTTCTTT.

The V and J genes are TRBV6-6 and TRBJ1-1; D might be TRBD1 (5 bases). Germline V gene data show CDR1 as MNHNY and CDR2 as SVGAGI (reference sequence). V lost 2 bases and J 1 base, leaving 11 bases between the germline ends. This CDR3 contains 15 residues. The CDR3 is CASSYEGRANTEAFF. CDR3 sequence (DNA): TGTGCCAGCAGTTACGAGGGGAGGGCGAACACTGAAGCTTTCTTT.

V and J are TRBV6-6 and TRBJ1-2; D is undetermined. The CDR3 loop spans 14 amino acids. V shed 2 bases and J shed 8 bases, with 15 bases lying between them. Germline V CDR1 and CDR2: MNHNY, SVGAGI (reference sequence). Written as DNA, the CDR3 is TGTGCCAGCAGTTACATATCGAGGGTAGAAGGCTACACCTTC. Amino acids: CASSYISRVEGYTF.

This clone was seen just once. V and J are TRBV7-6 and TRBJ2-7; D is possibly TRBD2 (5 bases). CDR1 is SGHVS, CDR2 FNYEAQ, per germline. Trimming cost V 5 bases and J 6 bases, with 14 bases left between them. This CDR3 is built from 13 residues. The CDR3 region has the DNA TGTGCCAGCAGCGGATGGGGAGTCAGCGAGCAGTACTTC. The encoded protein is CASSGWGVSEQYF.

This chain links TRBV5-6 with TRBJ1-3; D unclear. This CDR3 region has 15 residues. V was shortened by 4 bases and J by 0 bases, with 11 bases between the two germline ends. Germline V gene data show CDR1 as SGHDT and CDR2 as YYEEEE. The CDR3 reads CASSVTAYSGNTIYF. The CDR3 nucleotides read TGTGCCAGCAGCGTAACAGCTTACTCTGGAAACACCATATATTTT.

V is TRBV7-3 and J is TRBJ2-5, with D tentatively TRBD2 (5 bases). Germline CDR1 SGHTA, CDR2 FQGTGA. The CDR3 is 13 amino acids. V was pared by 8 bases and J by 5 bases, with 15 bases between. The CDR3 region has the DNA TGTGCCAGCGCCTTAAGGTGGGAGGAGACCCAGTACTTC. Its protein product is CASALRWEETQYF. The full variable domain, with the rest looked up from reference TRBV7-3 and TRBJ2-5, is GAGVSQTPSNKVTEKGKYVELRCDPISGHTALYWYRQSLGQGPEFLIYFQGTGAADDSGLPNDRFFAVRPEGSVSTLKIQRTERGDSAVYLCASALRWEETQYFGPGTRLLVL.

This clone occurred once. This sequence joins TRBV2 and TRBJ2-7, with 7 bases identical to TRBD1. V was pared by 8 bases and J by 3 bases, with 4 bases of the junction left unmatched. Germline values: CDR1 SNHLY, CDR2 FYNNEI. CDR3 length: 12 residues. CDR3 bases: TGTGCCAGCCTCCGGGACAGCTACGAGCAGTACTTC. This translates into CASLRDSYEQYF.

The gene calls are TRBV2 and TRBJ1-6; 7 bases are a match to TRBD1. Germline assignment: CDR1 SNHLY and CDR2 FYNNEI. V lost 5 bases to trimming and J lost 9 bases; unmatched junction nucleotides: 7. The CDR3 sequence is 14 residues long. This CDR3 is CASSLTGPGSPLHF. The CDR3, as DNA: TGTGCCAGCAGTTTGACAGGGCCGGGTTCACCCCTCCACTTT.

The chain combines TRBV11-2 with TRBJ2-1, with 7 bases lining up with TRBD1. The CDR3 covers 16 residues. In germline, CDR1 is SGHAT, CDR2 FQNNGV. Trimming removed 2 bases from V and 7 bases from J; junction bases left unmatched: 11. In DNA, the CDR3 is TGTGCCAGCAGCTTACGAGGGACGGGACAGTTAAATGAGCAGTTCTTC. This codes for CASSLRGTGQLNEQFF.

The chain recombines TRBV5-1 with TRBJ2-1; the match to TRBD2 covers 13 bases. CDR1 is SGHRS, CDR2 YFSETQ, per germline. CDR3 length: 22 amino acids. With V trimmed by 2 bases and J by 2 bases, 19 bases remained unmatched. DNA of the CDR3: TGCGCCAGCAGCTTCCCCGCAGGGGCGAGGGGACTAGCGGGAACAACCTACAATGAGCAGTTCTTC. It yields the protein CASSFPAGARGLAGTTYNEQFF.

V gene TRBV27 combines with J gene TRBJ2-7; 10 bases fit TRBD2. The CDR3 has 15 amino acids. The J segment lost 3 bases and the V segment lost 6 bases, leaving 8 bases of the junction unmatched. Germline V gene sequence: CDR1 MNHEY, CDR2 SMNVEV (reference sequence). This CDR3 reads CASRRSGREGYEQYF. The CDR3 region has the DNA TGTGCCAGCAGGAGAAGCGGGAGGGAAGGCTACGAGCAGTACTTC.